Below, 14 T cell receptor beta chains from the same sample are listed, as sequenced in a study of T cell repertoires in aging, cancer and after chemotherapy. Multiplex touch-down PCR with TRB-A/B primers amplified rearranged V-D-J TRB sequences. A single record per CDR3 protein comes from TCRdb applying MiXCR to the multiplex PCR reads. The sample consists of some 8,500 distinct CDR3 sequences, under 50% of them appearing once. TCR beta rearrangements were amplified from peripheral blood genomic DNA. The sequenced sample was blood. The receptors were sampled from a human donor with a solid tumor.

This clonotype was seen only a few times. This chain connects TRBV19 to TRBJ1-4, with 7 bases matching TRBD1. J lost 8 bases, V lost 1 base, and 4 bases had no gene match. CDR1 LNHDA and CDR2 SQIVND come from the germline V gene (reference sequence). There are 14 residues in the CDR3. CDR3 bases: TGTGCCAGTAGTATAGGGACAGGACCCGAAAAACTGTTTTTT. Its translation: CASSIGTGPEKLFF. Using reference TRBV19 and TRBJ1-4 for the parts outside the CDR3, the full variable domain is DGGITQSPKYLFRKEGQNVTLSCEQNLNHDAMYWYRQDPGQGLRLIYYSQIVNDFQKGDIAEGYSVSREKKESFPLTVTSAQKNPTAFYLCASSIGTGPEKLFFGSGTQLSVL.

The V call is TRBV6-4, the J call TRBJ2-3, with TRBD2 matching 8 bases. J gave up 2 bases and V 6 bases, and 1 base lay outside the gene matches. Germline loops: CDR1 MRHNA, CDR2 SNTAGT. This CDR3 comprises 13 residues. The chain's CDR3 is CASSGGATDTQYF. The CDR3 DNA follows: TGTGCCAGCAGCGGGGGGGCCACAGATACGCAGTATTTT.

The CDR3 DNA reads TGTGCCAGCACCCGTGGCGGGGAGCTGTTTTTT. This gives the protein CASTRGGELFF. The gene calls are TRBV12-3 or TRBV12-4 and TRBJ2-2; no clear D gene. This CDR3 contains 11 residues. Trimming cost V 7 bases and J 7 bases, with 7 bases left between them.

The J gene is TRBJ1-5, the V gene TRBV19; D unresolved. The CDR3 is made up of 13 amino acids. V lost 4 bases, J lost 7 bases, and 11 bases lay in between. Germline CDR1 reads LNHDA; CDR2 reads SQIVND (reference sequence). Here the CDR3 reads CASSTYDSQPQHF. The CDR3 DNA is TGTGCCAGTAGTACCTATGACTCGCAGCCCCAGCATTTT.

The rearrangement links TRBV12-3 or TRBV12-4 to TRBJ2-5; TRBD2 agrees at 12 bases. This CDR3 contains 18 residues. V was clipped by 6 bases and J by 3 bases; unmatched bases: 14. Here the CDR3 DNA reads TGTGCCAGCAGCCAAGGGGCGACTAGCGGGAGTATGGAAGAGACCCAGTACTTC. This codes for CASSQGATSGSMEETQYF.

This clonotype appeared a single time. Mismatch with germline at one junction end may stem from a read error. This chain joins TRBV6-5 and TRBJ2-3; D is undetermined. The CDR3 is 13 residues long. From germline, CDR1 is MNHEY and CDR2 SVGAGI. The CDR3 here is CAISERETDTQYF. Written as DNA, the CDR3 is TGTGCCATCAGTGAGAGAGAAACAGATACGCAGTATTTT.

The chain has TRBV29-1 and TRBJ1-2; TRBD1 is a possible D gene (5 bases). Germline loops: CDR1 SQVTM, CDR2 ANQGSEA. The V end lost 7 bases, the J end lost 8 bases, and 17 bases lay between the germline ends. This CDR3 comprises 12 residues. The CDR3 DNA follows: TGCAGCGGGGGGGACGGGACGCGCGGCTACACCTTC. Translation gives CSGGDGTRGYTF.

The table lists this clonotype with a few counts. The chain has TRBV5-5 and TRBJ2-5; D call uncertain. There are 14 residues in the CDR3. Germline loops: CDR1 SGHKS, CDR2 YYEKEE (reference sequence). With 1 base removed from V and 3 bases from J, the gap between germline ends came to 10 bases. The CDR3 reads CASSLFGSEETQYF. CDR3 sequence (DNA): TGTGCCAGCAGCTTGTTTGGTTCAGAAGAGACCCAGTACTTC.

The rearrangement links TRBV19 to TRBJ1-5; 7 nucleotides line up with TRBD1. CDR3 length equals 14 residues. Germline V CDR1 and CDR2: LNHDA, SQIVND (reference sequence). The junction had 6 bases not matched to a gene; V was cut back by 3 bases and J by 7 bases. CDR3 nucleotides: TGTGCCAGTAGTATTAGGGGGCTAAGGCAGCCCCAGCATTTT. Translation gives CASSIRGLRQPQHF.

The gene calls are TRBV12-3 or TRBV12-4 and TRBJ2-3; D is uncertain. Trimming shortened V by 9 bases and J by 2 bases, and 9 bases separated the two germline ends. The CDR3 spans 12 residues. CDR3 sequence reads: CARPSLTDTQYF. CDR3 nucleotide sequence: TGTGCCAGACCATCACTCACAGATACGCAGTATTTT.

The V and J genes are TRBV13 and TRBJ2-3; no firm D call. From germline, CDR1 is PRHDT and CDR2 FYEKMQ (reference sequence). V was shortened by 3 bases and J by 1 base, with 2 bases between the two germline ends. The CDR3 covers 12 residues. CDR3: CASSFGTDTQYF. In DNA form, the CDR3 reads TGTGCCAGCAGCTTCGGCACAGATACGCAGTATTTT.

This clonotype showed up just a few times. This chain links TRBV11-1 with TRBJ2-5; possibly TRBD2 for D (6 bases). The CDR3 runs 15 residues. Germline V gene sequence: CDR1 SGHAT, CDR2 FQDESV (reference sequence). V was pared by 5 bases and J by 8 bases, with 21 bases between. In DNA form, the CDR3 reads TGTGCCAGCAGCGAGGGACTTGGGCAGGGTATAACCCAGTACTTC. It yields the protein CASSEGLGQGITQYF.

This clonotype was seen more than once but under ten times. V and J are TRBV12-3 or TRBV12-4 and TRBJ2-3; 10 nucleotides align to TRBD2. V was pared by 6 bases and J by 0 bases, with 3 bases of the junction left unmatched. This CDR3 is 15 amino acids long. CDR3 nucleotide sequence: TGTGCCAGCAGCTCGACTAGCGGGAGCACAGATACGCAGTATTTT. Translation: CASSSTSGSTDTQYF.

Only one count was recorded for this clonotype. CDR3 nucleotides: TGTGCCAGCAGATATGGGGACAGTACCTACGAGCAGTACTTC. It yields the protein CASRYGDSTYEQYF. This sequence joins TRBV13 and TRBJ2-7, with 7 bases lining up with TRBD1. Trimming at V came to 6 bases and at J to 2 bases, leaving 7 bases not matched to a gene. The germline CDR1 and CDR2 sequences are PRHDT and FYEKMQ (reference sequence). CDR3 size: 14 residues.